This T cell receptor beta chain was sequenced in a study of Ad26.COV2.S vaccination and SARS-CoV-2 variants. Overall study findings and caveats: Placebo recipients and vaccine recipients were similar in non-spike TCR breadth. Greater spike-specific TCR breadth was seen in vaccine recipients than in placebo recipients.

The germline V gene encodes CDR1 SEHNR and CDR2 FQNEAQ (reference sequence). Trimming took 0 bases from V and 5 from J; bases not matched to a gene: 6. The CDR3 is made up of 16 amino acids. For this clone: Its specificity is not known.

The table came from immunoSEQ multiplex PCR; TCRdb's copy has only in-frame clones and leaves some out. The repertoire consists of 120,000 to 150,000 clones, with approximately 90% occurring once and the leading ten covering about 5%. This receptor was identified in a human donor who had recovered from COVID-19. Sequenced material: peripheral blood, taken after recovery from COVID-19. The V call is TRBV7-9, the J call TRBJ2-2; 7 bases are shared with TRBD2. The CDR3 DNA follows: TGTGCCAGCAGCTTAGCGGAGCGGGGTGGGACCGGGGAGCTGTTTTTT. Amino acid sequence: CASSLAERGGTGELFF.